These 5 T cell receptor beta chains were all obtained from the same sample, sequenced in a study of cytotoxic CD8 clonotypes in ibrutinib-treated CLL. Sequenced by immunoSEQ multiplex PCR; TCRdb stores in-frame clones only, minus some. Counted here are roughly 180,000 clones, 72% occurring once; the ten biggest clones make up 10% to 15%. The source material was PBMCs, sampled after 24 months of ibrutinib treatment. The receptor set was obtained from a human donor with chronic lymphocytic leukemia.

The chain carries TRBV7-2 and TRBJ2-1; D is unclear. Per germline, CDR1 SGHTA and CDR2 FQGNSA. Trimming removed 5 bases from V and 9 bases from J, with 17 bases in between. The CDR3 extends over 14 amino acids. CDR3 sequence: CASSRQASSGEQFF. The CDR3 bases are TGTGCCAGCAGCCGTCAGGCATCGTCTGGTGAGCAGTTCTTC.

The gene calls are TRBV5-4 and TRBJ2-7; D unclear. Trimming removed 1 base at V and 0 bases at J, with 8 bases between. Germline V gene data show CDR1 as SGHNT and CDR2 as YYREEE (reference sequence). This CDR3 is 14 amino acids long. CDR3 sequence reads: CASSLSRGSYEQYF. The CDR3 DNA follows: TGTGCCAGCAGCTTGTCCCGTGGCTCCTACGAGCAGTACTTC. The full variable domain, in which reference TRBV5-4 and TRBJ2-7 provide the parts outside the CDR3, is ETGVTQSPTHLIKTRGQQVTLRCSSQSGHNTVSWYQQALGQGPQFIFQYYREEENGRGNFPPRFSGLQFPNYSSELNVNALELDDSALYLCASSLSRGSYEQYFGPGTRLTVT.

This chain joins TRBV18 and TRBJ2-1; TRBD2 matches at 13 bases. Trimming at V came to 5 bases and at J to 10 bases, leaving 5 bases not matched to a gene. Germline loops: CDR1 KGHSH, CDR2 LQKENI. The CDR3 consists of 14 residues. CDR3 in amino acids: CASSGLAGVGEQFF. CDR3 nucleotide sequence: TGTGCCAGCTCAGGACTAGCGGGAGTCGGGGAGCAGTTCTTC.

In this sample, this clone turned up a few times. The chain recombines TRBV7-3 with TRBJ1-2; D not certain. CDR1 and CDR2 (germline): SGHTA, FQGTGA. The CDR3 runs to 13 residues. Trimming stripped 3 bases from V and 2 bases from J, with 7 bases between. The CDR3 DNA follows: TGTGCCAGCAGCTTCTCACAGAACTATGGCTACACCTTC. Protein sequence: CASSFSQNYGYTF.

This clone came up a few times. Other DNA sequences in this specimen translate into the identical CDR3. The chain uses TRBV10-3 and TRBJ1-1; D is uncertain. The germline CDR1 and CDR2 sequences are ENHRY and SYGVKD. Trimming took 0 bases from V and 1 from J, leaving 6 bases between them. The CDR3 extends over 14 amino acids. CDR3 DNA sequence: TGTGCCATCAGTGAGTCTGGGCAGAACACTGAAGCTTTCTTT. As protein: CAISESGQNTEAFF.